Each of the 3 T cell receptor beta chains below was sequenced from the same sample in a study of CD8 T cells in Susac syndrome. RNA, at about 0.45 to 1 ug, was reverse transcribed with random hexamers. TCRdb processed the immunoSEQ multiplex PCR reads anew with MiXCR; each CDR3 protein has one entry. The profile shows 250,000 to 300,000 distinct CDR3 sequences, around 91% of them singletons. Sequencing used CD8+ T cells from PBMCs. The receptors were gathered from a human donor with multiple sclerosis.

The chain is built from TRBV20-1 and TRBJ2-2, with 8 bases aligning to TRBD1. Losses at the gene ends were 3 bases for V and 2 bases for J; bases not matched to a gene: 5. Germline V gene lookup returns CDR1 DFQATT and CDR2 SNEGSKA (reference sequence). The CDR3 covers 15 residues. The DNA of the CDR3 is TGCAGTGCTAGTGATCAGGGGGCTAACACCGGGGAGCTGTTTTTT. Amino acid sequence: CSASDQGANTGELFF.

This clonotype was found once. V is TRBV15 and J is TRBJ1-1; a weak D match, TRBD1 (6 bases). CDR3 size: 14 residues. The V end was cut by 7 bases, the J end by 1 base, with 13 bases between. Germline V lookup: CDR1 LNHNV, CDR2 YYDKDF (reference sequence). The CDR3 region is CATTDSLENTEAFF. The CDR3 nucleotides are TGTGCCACCACGGACAGTTTGGAGAACACTGAAGCTTTCTTT.

The genes are TRBV29-1 and TRBJ1-1; D possibly corresponds to TRBD1 (5 bases). The CDR3 runs 12 residues. Trimming shortened V by 5 bases and J by 6 bases, and 13 bases separated the two germline ends. Germline CDR1 reads SQVTM; CDR2 reads ANQGSEA. In nucleotides, the CDR3 is TGCAGCGTTCTGGGCTTGGGGGCTGAAGCTTTCTTT. It translates to CSVLGLGAEAFF.